The sequence of this T cell receptor beta chain was determined in a study of PD-L1 blockade in urothelial cancer. Across the study: A median blood sample held approximately 150,000 T cells and about 78,000 unique TCRs.

Study results and limitations: Blood TCR clonality below the median before treatment was a predictor of better survival.

A word on this clone: Its specificity is unknown.

The CDR3 sequence is 15 residues long. J was trimmed by 5 bases and V by 6 bases; bases with no gene match: 11. Germline V gene sequence: CDR1 SEHNR, CDR2 FQNEAQ (reference sequence). Each PCR contained spiked-in synthetic TCR analog templates. Using immunoSEQ multiplex PCR, the repertoire was profiled, and TCRdb retains in-frame clones only, with some absent. The top ten hold 3.1% of the sample, which has some 29,000 clones, around 87% seen once. The chain recombines TRBV7-9 with TRBJ2-7; 9 bases are shared with TRBD1. The material sequenced was PBMCs, taken around atezolizumab (anti-PD-L1) treatment. The TCR comes from a man aged 50-59 years with urothelial cancer. CDR3 residues: CASSGPGQGTNEQYF. CDR3 in DNA: TGTGCCAGCAGTGGTCCGGGACAGGGTACCAACGAGCAGTACTTC.